The clone carrying this T cell receptor beta chain was seen ten or more times. Specified time point: after trial treatment. The treatment was: LDRT plus nivolumab, ipilimumab, low-dose cyclophosphamide and aspirin (RACIN trial). Nivolumab, ipilimumab, aspirin, low-dose cyclophosphamide and low-dose radiotherapy were given to donors. Eligibility criteria specified advanced solid malignancies devoid of tumor-infiltrating lymphocytes. These data originate in a study of low-dose radiotherapy and immunotherapy resistance in tumors. The overall study: With fractions of 0.5 Gy given every 2 weeks, Cohort 1 accumulated a total of 6.5 Gy.

This CDR3 is 14 amino acids long. The V end was cut by 0 bases, the J end by 4 bases, with 8 bases between. Germline CDR1 is SGHRS and CDR2 is YFSETQ. The authors amplified TCRs for 15 to 25 PCR cycles with a constant-region primer and a V-primer adapter. TCRdb re-derived calls from the reads in MiXCR, one entry per CDR3 protein. The sample has roughly 50,000 distinct CDR3 sequences; around 33% are singletons. The genes are TRBV5-1 and TRBJ2-1, with D hard to call. The origin of this receptor is a male donor with rectosigmoid adenocarcinoma. Sequencing was performed on PBMCs, taken after low-dose radiotherapy plus immunotherapy. This CDR3 reads CASSLGGGYNEQFF. DNA of the CDR3: TGCGCCAGCAGCTTGGGAGGCGGATACAATGAGCAGTTCTTC.